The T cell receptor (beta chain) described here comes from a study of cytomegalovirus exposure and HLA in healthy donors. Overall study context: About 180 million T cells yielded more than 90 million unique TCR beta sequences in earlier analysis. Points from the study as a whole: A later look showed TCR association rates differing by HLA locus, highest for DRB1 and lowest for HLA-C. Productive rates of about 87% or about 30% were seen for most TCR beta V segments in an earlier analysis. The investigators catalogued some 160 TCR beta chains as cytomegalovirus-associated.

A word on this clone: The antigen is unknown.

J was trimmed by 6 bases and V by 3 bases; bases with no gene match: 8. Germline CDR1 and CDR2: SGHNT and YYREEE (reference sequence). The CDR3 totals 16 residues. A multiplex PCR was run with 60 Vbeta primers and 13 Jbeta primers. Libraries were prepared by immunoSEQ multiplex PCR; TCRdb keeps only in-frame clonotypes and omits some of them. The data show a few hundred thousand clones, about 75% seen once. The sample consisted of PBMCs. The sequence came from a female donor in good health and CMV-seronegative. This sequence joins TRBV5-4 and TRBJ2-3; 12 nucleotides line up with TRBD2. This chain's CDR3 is CASSWPTSGRGDTQYF. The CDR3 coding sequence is TGTGCCAGCAGCTGGCCGACTAGCGGGAGAGGCGATACGCAGTATTTT.